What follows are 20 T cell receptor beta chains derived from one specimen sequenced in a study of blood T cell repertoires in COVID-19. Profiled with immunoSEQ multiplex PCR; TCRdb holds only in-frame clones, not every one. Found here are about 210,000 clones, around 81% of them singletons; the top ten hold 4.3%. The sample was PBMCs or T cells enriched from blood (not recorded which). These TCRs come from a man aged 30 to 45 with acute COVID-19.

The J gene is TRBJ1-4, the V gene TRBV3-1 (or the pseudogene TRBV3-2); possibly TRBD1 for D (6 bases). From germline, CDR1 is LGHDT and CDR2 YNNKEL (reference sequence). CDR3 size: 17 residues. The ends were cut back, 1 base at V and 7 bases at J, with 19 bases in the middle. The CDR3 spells CASSQALLTGLGEKLFF. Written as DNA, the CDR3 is TGTGCCAGCAGCCAAGCCCTGTTAACAGGGTTGGGTGAAAAACTGTTTTTT.

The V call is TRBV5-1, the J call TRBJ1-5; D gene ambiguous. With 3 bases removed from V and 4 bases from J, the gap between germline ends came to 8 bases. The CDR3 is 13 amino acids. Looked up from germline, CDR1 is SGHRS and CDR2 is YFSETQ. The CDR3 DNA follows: TGCGCCAGCAGCTGGAGTCCAAATCAGCCCCAGCATTTT. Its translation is CASSWSPNQPQHF.

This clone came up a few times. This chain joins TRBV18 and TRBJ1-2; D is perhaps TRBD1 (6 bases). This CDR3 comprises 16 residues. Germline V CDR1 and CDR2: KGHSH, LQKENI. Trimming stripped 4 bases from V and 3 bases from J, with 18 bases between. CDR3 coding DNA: TGTGCCAGCTCACTATTGAACCGGGACAAAGACTATGGCTACACCTTC. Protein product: CASSLLNRDKDYGYTF. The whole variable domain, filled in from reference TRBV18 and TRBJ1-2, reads NAGVMQNPRHLVRRRGQEARLRCSPMKGHSHVYWYRQLPEEGLKFMVYLQKENIIDESGMPKERFSAEFPKEGPSILRIQQVVRGDSAAYFCASSLLNRDKDYGYTFGSGTRLTVV.

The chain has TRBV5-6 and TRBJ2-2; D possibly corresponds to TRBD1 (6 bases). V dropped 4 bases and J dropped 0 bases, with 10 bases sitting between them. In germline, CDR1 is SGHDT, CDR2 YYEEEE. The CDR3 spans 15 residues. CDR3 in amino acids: CASSRDIANTGELFF. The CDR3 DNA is TGTGCCAGCAGCCGGGACATAGCGAACACCGGGGAGCTGTTTTTT.

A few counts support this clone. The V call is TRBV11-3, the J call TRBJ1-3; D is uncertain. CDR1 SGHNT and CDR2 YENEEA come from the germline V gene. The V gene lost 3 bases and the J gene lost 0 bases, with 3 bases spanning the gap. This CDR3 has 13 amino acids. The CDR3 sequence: CASSFSSGNTIYF. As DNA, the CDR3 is TGTGCCAGCAGCTTCAGCTCTGGAAACACCATATATTTT.

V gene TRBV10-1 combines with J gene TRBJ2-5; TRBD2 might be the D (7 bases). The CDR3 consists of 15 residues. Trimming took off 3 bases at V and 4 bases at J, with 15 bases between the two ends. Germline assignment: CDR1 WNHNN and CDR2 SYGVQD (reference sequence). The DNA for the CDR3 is TGCGCCAGCAGTGACAGTGGCGGGGGCACAGAGACCCAGTACTTC. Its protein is CASSDSGGGTETQYF.

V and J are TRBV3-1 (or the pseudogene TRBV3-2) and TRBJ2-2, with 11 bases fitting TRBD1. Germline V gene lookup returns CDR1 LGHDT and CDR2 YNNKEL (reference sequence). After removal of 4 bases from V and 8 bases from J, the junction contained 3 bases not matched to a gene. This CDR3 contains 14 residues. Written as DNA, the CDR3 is TGTGCCAGCAGCCCGGGGACAGGGGGAGGGGAGCTGTTTTTT. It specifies CASSPGTGGGELFF.

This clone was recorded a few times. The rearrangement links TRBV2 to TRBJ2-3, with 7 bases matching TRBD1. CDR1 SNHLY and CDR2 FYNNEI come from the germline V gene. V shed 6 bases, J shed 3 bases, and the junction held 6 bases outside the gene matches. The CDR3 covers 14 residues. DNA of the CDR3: TGTGCCAGCAGGCGCTGGGACAGTACAGATACGCAGTATTTT. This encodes CASRRWDSTDTQYF.

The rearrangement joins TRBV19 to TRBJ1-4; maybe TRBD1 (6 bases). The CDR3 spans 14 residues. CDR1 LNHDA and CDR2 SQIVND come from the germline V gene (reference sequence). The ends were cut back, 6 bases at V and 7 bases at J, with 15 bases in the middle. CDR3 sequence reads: CASSQGSGSEKLFF. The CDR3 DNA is TGTGCCAGTAGCCAGGGGAGTGGGAGTGAAAAACTGTTTTTT.

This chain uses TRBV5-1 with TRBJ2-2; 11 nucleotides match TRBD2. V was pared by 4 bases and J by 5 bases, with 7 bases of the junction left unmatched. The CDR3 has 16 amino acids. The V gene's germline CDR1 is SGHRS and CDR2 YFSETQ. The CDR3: CASSQLAGAGTGELFF. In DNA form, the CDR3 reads TGCGCCAGCAGCCAACTAGCGGGGGCGGGAACCGGGGAGCTGTTTTTT.

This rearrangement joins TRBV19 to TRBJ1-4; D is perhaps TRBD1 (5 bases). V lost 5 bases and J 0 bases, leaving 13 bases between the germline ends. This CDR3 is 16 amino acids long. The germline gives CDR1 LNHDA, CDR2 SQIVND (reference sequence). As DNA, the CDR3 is TGTGCCAGTAGTCCGGTGACAGCTGCAACTAATGAAAAACTGTTTTTT. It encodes CASSPVTAATNEKLFF.

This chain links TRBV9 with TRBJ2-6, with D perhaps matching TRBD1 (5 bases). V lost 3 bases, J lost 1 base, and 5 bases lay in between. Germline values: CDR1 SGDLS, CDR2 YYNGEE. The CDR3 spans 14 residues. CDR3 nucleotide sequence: TGTGCCAGCAGCGGACAGTCTGGGGCCAACGTCCTGACTTTC. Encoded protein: CASSGQSGANVLTF.

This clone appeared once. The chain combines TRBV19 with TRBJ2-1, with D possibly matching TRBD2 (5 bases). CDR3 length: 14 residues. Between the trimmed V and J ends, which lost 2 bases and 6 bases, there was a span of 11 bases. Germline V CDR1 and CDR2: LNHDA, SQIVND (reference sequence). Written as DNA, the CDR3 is TGTGCCAGTAGTATATTCGAGGGATCCAATGAGCAGTTCTTC. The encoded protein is CASSIFEGSNEQFF.

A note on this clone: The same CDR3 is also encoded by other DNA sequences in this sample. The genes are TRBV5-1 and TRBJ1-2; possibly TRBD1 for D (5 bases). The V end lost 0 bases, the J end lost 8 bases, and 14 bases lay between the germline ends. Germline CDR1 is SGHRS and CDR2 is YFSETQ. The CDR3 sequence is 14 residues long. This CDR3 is CASSLDGQGRGYTF. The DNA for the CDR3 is TGCGCCAGCAGCTTGGACGGGCAGGGTCGGGGCTACACCTTC.

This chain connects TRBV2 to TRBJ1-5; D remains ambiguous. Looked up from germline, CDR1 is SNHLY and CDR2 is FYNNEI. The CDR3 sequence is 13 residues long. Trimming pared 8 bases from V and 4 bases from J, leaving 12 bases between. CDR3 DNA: TGTGCCAGCGACATGGGTTCTAATCAGCCCCAGCATTTT. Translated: CASDMGSNQPQHF.

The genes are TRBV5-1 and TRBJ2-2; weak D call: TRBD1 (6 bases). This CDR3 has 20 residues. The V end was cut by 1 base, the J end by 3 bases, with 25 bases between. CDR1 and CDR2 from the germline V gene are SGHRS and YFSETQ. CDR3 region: CASSLPLETAGEGHTGELFF. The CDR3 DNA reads TGCGCCAGCAGCTTGCCCCTAGAGACTGCAGGGGAAGGGCACACCGGGGAGCTGTTTTTT.

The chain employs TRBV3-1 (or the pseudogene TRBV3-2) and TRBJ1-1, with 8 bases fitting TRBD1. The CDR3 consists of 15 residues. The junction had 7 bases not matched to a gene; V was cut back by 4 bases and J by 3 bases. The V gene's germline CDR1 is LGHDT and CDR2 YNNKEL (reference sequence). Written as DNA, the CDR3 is TGTGCCAGCAGCCGGGACAGGTCCATAGACACTGAAGCTTTCTTT. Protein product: CASSRDRSIDTEAFF.

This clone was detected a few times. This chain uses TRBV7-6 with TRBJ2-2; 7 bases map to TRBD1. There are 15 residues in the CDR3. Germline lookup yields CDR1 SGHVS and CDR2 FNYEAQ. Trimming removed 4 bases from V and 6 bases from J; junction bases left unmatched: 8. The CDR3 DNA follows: TGTGCCAGCAGCTCTACGACAGGGTCCGCCGGGGAGCTGTTTTTT. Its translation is CASSSTTGSAGELFF.

CDR3: CASRLRPGLSNQPQHF. The CDR3 coding sequence is TGTGCCAGCAGGTTACGACCGGGACTTAGCAATCAGCCCCAGCATTTT. The V and J genes are TRBV28 and TRBJ1-5, with a weak D call TRBD1 (5 bases). The germline CDR1 and CDR2 sequences are MDHEN and SYDVKM. V lost 6 bases to trimming and J lost 0 bases, with 15 bases between them. CDR3 size: 16 residues.

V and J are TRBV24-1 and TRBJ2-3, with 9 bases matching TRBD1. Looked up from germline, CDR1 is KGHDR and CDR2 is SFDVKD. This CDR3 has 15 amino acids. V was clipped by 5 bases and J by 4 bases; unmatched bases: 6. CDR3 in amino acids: CATSVWTGDADTQYF. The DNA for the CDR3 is TGTGCCACCAGTGTATGGACAGGGGACGCAGATACGCAGTATTTT.